These 3 T cell receptor beta chains were all obtained from the same sample, sequenced in a study of T-cell reconstitution after alpha-beta-depleted transplantation in children. The library targeted TCRbeta and was prepared with unique molecular identifiers. TCRdb passed the PCR reads through MiXCR, listing each CDR3 protein once. The sample carries around 960,000 distinct CDR3 sequences, about 30% recorded once. Sequenced material: PBMCs, mostly from graft donor cells, taken 360 days after TCRalphabeta/CD19-depleted stem cell transplant. These receptors originate from a boy less than two years old who had a stem cell transplant for SCID, so the T cells may come from the graft donor.

The chain has TRBV29-1 and TRBJ2-3; tentatively, D is TRBD2 (6 bases). Germline loops: CDR1 SQVTM, CDR2 ANQGSEA. The CDR3 covers 14 residues. In DNA form, the CDR3 reads TGCAGTTCCCGGGGGACCATGGACACAGATACGCAGTATTTT. Amino acid sequence: CSSRGTMDTDTQYF.

The genes are TRBV20-1 and TRBJ2-1; D tentatively fits TRBD1 or TRBD2 (6 bases each). The CDR3 covers 14 residues. The germline gives CDR1 DFQATT, CDR2 SNEGSKA (reference sequence). The ends were cut back, 2 bases at V and 4 bases at J, with 12 bases in the middle. For the CDR3, the DNA is TGCAGTGCTAGAAAGGAGGGACAATACAATGAGCAGTTCTTC. It codes for CSARKEGQYNEQFF.

This clonotype was seen more than once but under ten times. V and J are TRBV5-1 and TRBJ2-2, with no clear D. Germline V gene lookup returns CDR1 SGHRS and CDR2 YFSETQ. V lost 3 bases and J 0 bases, leaving 18 bases between the germline ends. The CDR3 runs to 18 residues. The CDR3 DNA reads as TGCGCCAGCAGCTGGGGTGGTCAGGCCATCCCGAACACCGGGGAGCTGTTTTTT. Its translation is CASSWGGQAIPNTGELFF.